Sequencing of this TCR beta chain was carried out in a study of blood T cell repertoires in COVID-19. About the research overall: From the United States, Italy and Spain came samples of acute and convalescent COVID-19. Nucleic acid was either cDNA or gDNA, and it came from T cells, B-cell-depleted T cells, or PBMCs.

Original data processing: Cell counts per sample came from amplifying reference gene primers. The data were produced by immunoSEQ multiplex PCR, yet TCRdb's version contains in-frame clones alone and is incomplete. V, J and clone size were drawn from that table, and D and trimming were deduced from the DNA. In the table there are 35,000 to 55,000 clones, about 90% of which are singletons. The TCR was taken from a human donor in a cohort sampled during active COVID-19. The sequencing sample was made of peripheral blood.

CDR3 nucleotide sequence: TGCGCCAGCAGCCAAGATGCGCCGTGGGGGGGCCGGACCTATAATTCACCCCTCCACTTT. Protein: CASSQDAPWGGRTYNSPLHF. V usage is TRBV4-3 and J usage is TRBJ1-6, with D tentatively TRBD1 (6 bases). CDR1 and CDR2 from the germline V gene are LGHNA and YSLEER. V lost 0 bases to trimming and J lost 2 bases, with 20 bases between them. The CDR3 contains 20 residues.